This TCR beta chain was captured by sequencing in a study of Ad26.COV2.S vaccination and SARS-CoV-2 variants. Some clones are missing from TCRdb's copy, which holds only in-frame ones; the method was immunoSEQ multiplex PCR. The sample shows 300,000 to 400,000 clones, around 88% of them seen only once. Trimming took 7 bases from V and 0 from J, leaving 19 bases between them. From germline, CDR1 is SGHVS and CDR2 FQNEAQ. This CDR3 comprises 18 residues. Described treatment: 15 to 20 received Ad26.COV2.S at low or high dose, single or two shots; several received placebo; per-sample allocation not given. Day 63 after the first injection of vaccine or placebo was the sampling time.

The receptor comes from a person between 18 and 60 years old who received the Ad26.COV2.S COVID-19 vaccine or a placebo. The genes are TRBV7-8 and TRBJ1-6; perhaps TRBD1 as D (5 bases). This material consisted of peripheral blood, taken in a trial of Ad26.COV2.S vaccine versus placebo. CDR3 DNA: TGTGCCAGCACCCGACAGCCGCATAGGAGCTCCTATAATTCACCCCTCCACTTT. This codes for CASTRQPHRSSYNSPLHF.